Listed below are T cell receptor beta chains from one sample, sequenced in a study of shared clonotypes between healthy human individuals. Here immunoSEQ multiplex PCR was the method, and the copy in TCRdb shows in-frame clones only, minus some. This sample yields roughly 2,300,000 clones, of which around 92% are seen a single time; about 0.36% belongs to the top ten. The sample comprised naive CD4+ T cells from PBMCs. Receptors originate from a young man in good health. Some clones in this sample may be carry-over from other donors' samples. Both conserved end residues are part of each CDR3. The D gene is left open where the match is weak. Clone size is shown for a subset of rows, as once, few, many or a class of expanded clone.

j_call | d_call | clone_size | v_call | cdr3_nt | cdr3_aa
TRBJ2-5 | . | . | TRBV28 | TGTGCCAGCAGTTCCTATAATGCTTTGAGAATGGGAGAGACCCAGTACTTC | CASSSYNALRMGETQYF
TRBJ2-7 | TRBD1 | . | TRBV7-9 | TGTGCCAGCAGCTCGTATGAACAGGGGGCGCAAGAAGGGCAGTACTTC | CASSSYEQGAQEGQYF
TRBJ1-4 | TRBD1 | . | TRBV4-3 | TGCGCCAGCAGCCAGATTTGGACAGGTGATGCTCAACTGTTTTTT | CASSQIWTGDAQLFF
TRBJ1-1 | TRBD1 | few | TRBV2 | TGTGCCAGGGGGACAGGGGGAGAAGCTTTCTTT | CARGTGGEAFF
TRBJ1-1 | TRBD1 | . | TRBV11-2 | TGTGCCAGCAGCCCGCGGGACAGATTGAACACTGAAGCTTTCTTT | CASSPRDRLNTEAFF
TRBJ2-5 | TRBD1 | . | TRBV7-7 | TGTGCCAGCAGCTCCGGGACAGGGATAATGGAGACCCAGTACTTC | CASSSGTGIMETQYF
TRBJ2-5 | TRBD1 | . | TRBV14 | TGTGCCAGCAGCCCCTATCCTCGGACAGGGGCAGAGACCCAGTACTTC | CASSPYPRTGAETQYF
TRBJ1-5 | . | . | TRBV6-1 | TGTGCCAGCAGTGAAGGGAGCAATCAGCCCCAGCATTTT | CASSEGSNQPQHF
TRBJ1-2 | . | . | TRBV27 | TGTGCCAGCAGCCCAATAGTAAGGGTTGGCTATGGCTACACCTTC | CASSPIVRVGYGYTF
TRBJ1-1 | . | . | TRBV7-9 | TGTGCCAGCAGGGTGGACACTGAAGCTTTCTTT | CASRVDTEAFF
TRBJ2-5 | . | . | TRBV27 | TGTGCCAGCAGCTTTAGGGCGGTGGGGGAAGAGACCCAGTACTTC | CASSFRAVGEETQYF
TRBJ2-1 | TRBD2 | once | TRBV19 | TGTGCCAGTAGTATAAGGCCGTTCGCGGGAGGACTGAATGAGCAGTTCTTC | CASSIRPFAGGLNEQFF
TRBJ2-2 | TRBD1 | . | TRBV30 | TGTGCCTGGAGCGCATCCGGGACAGGGGTCACCGGGGAGCTGTTTTTT | CAWSASGTGVTGELFF
TRBJ1-1 | TRBD1 | . | TRBV5-4 | TGTGCCAGCAGCCCCGTCCCGGGACAGGGTTGGGGTACTGAAGCTTTCTTT | CASSPVPGQGWGTEAFF
TRBJ1-2 | TRBD1 | . | TRBV27 | TGTGCCAGCAGTTTATCGAGATCAGGGGGCGCCGGTGGCTACACCTTC | CASSLSRSGGAGGYTF
TRBJ1-5 | . | . | TRBV7-8 | TGTGCCAGCAGAGAGTCCCCGGCAGGGGCGAACCAGCCCCAGCATTTT | CASRESPAGANQPQHF
TRBJ2-1 | . | . | TRBV5-4 | TGTGCCAGCAGGCTTCAAGCGGGTGAGCAGTTCTTC | CASRLQAGEQFF
TRBJ2-4 | TRBD2 | . | TRBV27 | TGTGCCAGCAGTCCTCCGAAACTAGCGGGATTGTCACAGACGGCCAAAAACATTCAGTACTTC | CASSPPKLAGLSQTAKNIQYF
TRBJ2-1 | . | . | TRBV9 | TGTGCCAGCAGCGTAGGGGTATATAGCTCCTACAATGAGCAGTTCTTC | CASSVGVYSSYNEQFF
TRBJ1-5 | . | . | TRBV28 | TGTGCCAGCAGTTTGGACAACAATCAGCCCCAGCATTTT | CASSLDNNQPQHF
TRBJ2-2 | TRBD2 | . | TRBV5-1 | TGCGCCAGCAGCGGAAATAGCGGGAGGGCGGCCGGGGAGCTGTTTTTT | CASSGNSGRAAGELFF
TRBJ1-5 | . | . | TRBV6-1 | TGTGCCAGCACTGGCGGGTCAAGCAATCAGCCCCAGCATTTT | CASTGGSSNQPQHF
TRBJ2-3 | . | . | TRBV11-2 | TGTGCCAGCAGCTTACTCTCGAGGCGAGACACAGATACGCAGTATTTT | CASSLLSRRDTDTQYF
TRBJ2-7 | TRBD2 | . | TRBV5-4 | TGTGCCAGCAGCTTGGAGGGGCCTTTGACTAGCGGGAGGGAGTACTTC | CASSLEGPLTSGREYF
TRBJ2-2 | . | . | TRBV30 | TGTGCCCTCCACGGGGGAGCACCGGCCGGGGAGCTGTTTTTT | CALHGGAPAGELFF
TRBJ2-1 | TRBD1 | . | TRBV14 | TGTGCCAGCAGCCACCGATTAGGACAGGGGGCAAACAATGAGCAGTTCTTC | CASSHRLGQGANNEQFF
TRBJ2-5 | TRBD1 | . | TRBV29-1 | TGCAGCGTGACTCCGGGACGGGGCAGGGGGAGCCAAGAGACCCAGTACTTC | CSVTPGRGRGSQETQYF
TRBJ1-1 | . | . | TRBV6-5 | TGTGCCAGCAGTGCCGTGGGTCGGGGGAACCCTGAAGCTTTCTTT | CASSAVGRGNPEAFF
TRBJ1-1 | . | . | TRBV4-1 | TGCGCCAGCAGCCAATTTTCGGTAGGGGTCACTGAAGCTTTCTTT | CASSQFSVGVTEAFF